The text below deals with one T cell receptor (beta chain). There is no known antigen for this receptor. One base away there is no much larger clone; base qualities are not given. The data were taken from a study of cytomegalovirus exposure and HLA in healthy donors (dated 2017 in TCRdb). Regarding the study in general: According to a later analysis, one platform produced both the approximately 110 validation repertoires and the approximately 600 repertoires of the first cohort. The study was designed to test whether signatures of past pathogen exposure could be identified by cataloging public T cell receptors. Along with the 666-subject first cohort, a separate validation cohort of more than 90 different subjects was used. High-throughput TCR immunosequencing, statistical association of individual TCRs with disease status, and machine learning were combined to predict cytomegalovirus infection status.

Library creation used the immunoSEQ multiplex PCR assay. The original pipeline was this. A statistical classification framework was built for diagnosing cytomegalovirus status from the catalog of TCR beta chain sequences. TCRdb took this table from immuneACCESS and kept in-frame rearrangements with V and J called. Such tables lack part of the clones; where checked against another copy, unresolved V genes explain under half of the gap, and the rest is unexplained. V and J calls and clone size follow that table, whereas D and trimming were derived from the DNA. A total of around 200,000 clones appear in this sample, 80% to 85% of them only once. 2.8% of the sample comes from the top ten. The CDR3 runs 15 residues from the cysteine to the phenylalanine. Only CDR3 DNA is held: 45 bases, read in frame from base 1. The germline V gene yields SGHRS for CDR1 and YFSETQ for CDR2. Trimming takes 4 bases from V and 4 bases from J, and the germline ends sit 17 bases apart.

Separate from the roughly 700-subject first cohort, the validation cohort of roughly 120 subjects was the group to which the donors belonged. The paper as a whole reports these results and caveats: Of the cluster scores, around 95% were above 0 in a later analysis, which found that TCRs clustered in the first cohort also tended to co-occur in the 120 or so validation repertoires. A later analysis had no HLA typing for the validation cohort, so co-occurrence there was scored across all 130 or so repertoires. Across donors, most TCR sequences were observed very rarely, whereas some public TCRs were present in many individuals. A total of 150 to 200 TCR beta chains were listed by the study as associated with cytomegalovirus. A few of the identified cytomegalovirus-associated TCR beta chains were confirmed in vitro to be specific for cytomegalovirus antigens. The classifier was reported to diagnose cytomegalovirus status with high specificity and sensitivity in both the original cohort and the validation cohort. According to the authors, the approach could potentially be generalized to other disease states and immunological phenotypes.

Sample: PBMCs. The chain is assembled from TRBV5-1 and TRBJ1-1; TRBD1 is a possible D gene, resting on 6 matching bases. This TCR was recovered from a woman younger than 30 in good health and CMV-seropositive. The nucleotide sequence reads TGCGCCAGCAGCCAAGGACAGCCGGGGCGCACTGAAGCTTTCTTT. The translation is CASSQGQPGRTEAFF.